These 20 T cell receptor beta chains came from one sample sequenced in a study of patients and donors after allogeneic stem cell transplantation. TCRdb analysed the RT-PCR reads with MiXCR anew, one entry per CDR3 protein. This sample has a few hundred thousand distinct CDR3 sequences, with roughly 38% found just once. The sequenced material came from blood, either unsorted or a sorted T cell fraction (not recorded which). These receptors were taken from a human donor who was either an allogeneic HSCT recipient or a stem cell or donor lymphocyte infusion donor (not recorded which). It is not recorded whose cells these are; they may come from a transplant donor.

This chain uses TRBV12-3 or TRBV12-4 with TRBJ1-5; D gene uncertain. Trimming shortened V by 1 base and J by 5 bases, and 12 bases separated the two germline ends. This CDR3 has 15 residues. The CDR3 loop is CASSLGGDKDQPQHF. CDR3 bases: TGTGCCAGCAGTTTAGGTGGTGACAAAGATCAGCCCCAGCATTTT.

The CDR3 nucleotides read TGTGCCAGCAGTTTAGGGATAGGGCAGGGAGGCAATCAGCCCCAGCATTTT. This codes for CASSLGIGQGGNQPQHF. This chain uses TRBV12-3 or TRBV12-4 with TRBJ1-5; weak D call: TRBD1 (5 bases). V was trimmed by 1 base and J by 2 bases, leaving 15 bases between them. CDR3 length: 17 amino acids.

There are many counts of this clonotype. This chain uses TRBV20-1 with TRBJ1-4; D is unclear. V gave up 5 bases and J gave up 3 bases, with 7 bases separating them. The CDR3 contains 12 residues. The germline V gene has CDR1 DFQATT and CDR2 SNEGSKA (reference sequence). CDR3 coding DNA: TGCAGTGCTCCGGGCCCTAATGAAAAACTGTTTTTT. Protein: CSAPGPNEKLFF.

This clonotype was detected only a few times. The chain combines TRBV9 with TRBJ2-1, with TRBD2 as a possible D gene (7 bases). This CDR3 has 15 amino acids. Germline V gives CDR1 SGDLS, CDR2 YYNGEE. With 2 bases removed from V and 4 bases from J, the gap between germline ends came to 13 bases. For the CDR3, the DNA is TGTGCCAGCAGCGTCCGGGGGGCGCCTTACAATGAGCAGTTCTTC. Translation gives CASSVRGAPYNEQFF.

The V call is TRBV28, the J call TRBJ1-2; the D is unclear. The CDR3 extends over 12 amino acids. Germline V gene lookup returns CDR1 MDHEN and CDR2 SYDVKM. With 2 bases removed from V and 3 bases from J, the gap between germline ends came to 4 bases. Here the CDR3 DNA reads TGTGCCAGCAGTTTAAATGACTATGGCTACACCTTC. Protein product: CASSLNDYGYTF.

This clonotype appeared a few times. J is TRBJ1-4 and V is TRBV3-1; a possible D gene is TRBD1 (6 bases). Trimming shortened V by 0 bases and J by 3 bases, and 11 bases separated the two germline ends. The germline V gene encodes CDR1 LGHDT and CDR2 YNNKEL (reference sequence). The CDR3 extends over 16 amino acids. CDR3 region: CASSQDGPGANEKLFF. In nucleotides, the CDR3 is TGTGCCAGCAGCCAAGATGGGCCAGGGGCTAATGAAAAACTGTTTTTT.

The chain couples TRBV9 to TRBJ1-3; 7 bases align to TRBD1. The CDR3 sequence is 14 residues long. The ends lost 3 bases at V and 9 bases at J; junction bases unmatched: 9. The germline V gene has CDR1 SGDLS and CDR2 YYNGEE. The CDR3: CASSAVLGGSTIYF. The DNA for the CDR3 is TGTGCCAGCAGCGCCGTCCTAGGGGGCAGCACCATATATTTT.

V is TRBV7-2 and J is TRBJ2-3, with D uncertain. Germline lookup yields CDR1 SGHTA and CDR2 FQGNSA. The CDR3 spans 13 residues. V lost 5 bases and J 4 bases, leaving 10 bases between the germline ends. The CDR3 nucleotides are TGTGCCAGCAGCCTAAGCAAGGCAGATACGCAGTATTTT. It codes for CASSLSKADTQYF.

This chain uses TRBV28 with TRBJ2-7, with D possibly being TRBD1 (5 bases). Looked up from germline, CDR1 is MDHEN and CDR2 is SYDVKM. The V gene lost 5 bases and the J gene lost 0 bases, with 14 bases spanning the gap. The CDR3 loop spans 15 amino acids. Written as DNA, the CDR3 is TGTGCCAGCAGTCCCCCAGGGCGAAGCTCCTACGAGCAGTACTTC. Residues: CASSPPGRSSYEQYF.

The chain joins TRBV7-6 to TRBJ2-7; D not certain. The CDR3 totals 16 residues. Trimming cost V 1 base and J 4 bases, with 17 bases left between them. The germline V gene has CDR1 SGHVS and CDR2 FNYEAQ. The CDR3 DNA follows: TGTGCCAGCAGCTTAGGCGCAGGCACCAGCCCTTACGAGCAGTACTTC. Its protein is CASSLGAGTSPYEQYF.

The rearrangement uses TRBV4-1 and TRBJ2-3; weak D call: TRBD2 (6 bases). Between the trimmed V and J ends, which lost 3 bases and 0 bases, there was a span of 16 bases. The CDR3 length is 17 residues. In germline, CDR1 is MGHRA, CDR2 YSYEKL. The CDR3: CASSHVAVAVSTDTQYF. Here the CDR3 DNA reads TGCGCCAGCAGCCACGTGGCCGTAGCGGTTAGCACAGATACGCAGTATTTT.

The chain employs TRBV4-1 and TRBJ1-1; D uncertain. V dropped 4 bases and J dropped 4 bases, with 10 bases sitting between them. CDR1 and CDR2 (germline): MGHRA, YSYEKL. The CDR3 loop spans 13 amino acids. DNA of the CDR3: TGCGCCAGCAGCCCCTGGGCCACCACTGAAGCTTTCTTT. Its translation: CASSPWATTEAFF.

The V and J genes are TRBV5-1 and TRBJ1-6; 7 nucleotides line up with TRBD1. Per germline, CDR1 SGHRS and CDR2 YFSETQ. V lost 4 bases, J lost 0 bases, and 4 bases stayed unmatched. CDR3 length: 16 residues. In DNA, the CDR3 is TGCGCCAGCAGCCCAGGGGGTGGCTCCTATAATTCACCCCTCCACTTT. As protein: CASSPGGGSYNSPLHF.

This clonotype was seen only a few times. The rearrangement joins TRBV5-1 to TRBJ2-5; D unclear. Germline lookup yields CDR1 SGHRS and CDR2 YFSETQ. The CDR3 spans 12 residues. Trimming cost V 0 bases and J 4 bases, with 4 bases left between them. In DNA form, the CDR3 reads TGCGCCAGCAGCTTGGAGTCAGAGACCCAGTACTTC. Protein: CASSLESETQYF.

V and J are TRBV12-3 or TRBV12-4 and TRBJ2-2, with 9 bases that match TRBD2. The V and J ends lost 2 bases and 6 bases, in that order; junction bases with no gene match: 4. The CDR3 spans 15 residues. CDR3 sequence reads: CASSLMGLAAGELFF. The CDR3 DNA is TGTGCCAGCAGTTTAATGGGACTAGCAGCCGGGGAGCTGTTTTTT.

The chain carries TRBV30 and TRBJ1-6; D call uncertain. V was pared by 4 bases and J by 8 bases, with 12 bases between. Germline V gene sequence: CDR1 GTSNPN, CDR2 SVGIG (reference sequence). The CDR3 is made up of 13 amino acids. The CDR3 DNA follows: TGTGCCTGGAACGAGCAAAGACATTCACCCCTCCACTTT. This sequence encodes CAWNEQRHSPLHF.

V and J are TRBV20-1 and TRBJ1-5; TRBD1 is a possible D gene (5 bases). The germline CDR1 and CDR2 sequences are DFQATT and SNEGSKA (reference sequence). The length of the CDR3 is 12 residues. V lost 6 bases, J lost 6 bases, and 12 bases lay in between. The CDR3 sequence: CSAQESGQPQHF. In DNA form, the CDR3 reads TGCAGTGCACAGGAATCCGGTCAGCCCCAGCATTTT.

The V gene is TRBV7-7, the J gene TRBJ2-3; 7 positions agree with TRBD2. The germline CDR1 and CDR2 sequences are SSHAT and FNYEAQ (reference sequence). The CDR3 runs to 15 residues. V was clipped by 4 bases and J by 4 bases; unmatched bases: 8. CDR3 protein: CASSSSGTKADTQYF. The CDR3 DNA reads TGTGCCAGCAGCTCCTCCGGGACTAAGGCAGATACGCAGTATTTT.

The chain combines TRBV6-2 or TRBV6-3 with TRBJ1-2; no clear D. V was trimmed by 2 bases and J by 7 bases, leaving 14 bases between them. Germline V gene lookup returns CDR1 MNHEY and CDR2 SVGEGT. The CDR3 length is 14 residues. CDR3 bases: TGTGCCAGCAGTTACCAGGAGCCGTGGTCTGGCTACACCTTC. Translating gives CASSYQEPWSGYTF.

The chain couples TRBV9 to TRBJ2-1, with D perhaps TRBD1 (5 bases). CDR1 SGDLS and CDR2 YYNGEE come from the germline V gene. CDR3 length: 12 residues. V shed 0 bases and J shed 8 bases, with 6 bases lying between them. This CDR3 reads CASSVDRYEQFF. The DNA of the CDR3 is TGTGCCAGCAGCGTAGACAGGTATGAGCAGTTCTTC.